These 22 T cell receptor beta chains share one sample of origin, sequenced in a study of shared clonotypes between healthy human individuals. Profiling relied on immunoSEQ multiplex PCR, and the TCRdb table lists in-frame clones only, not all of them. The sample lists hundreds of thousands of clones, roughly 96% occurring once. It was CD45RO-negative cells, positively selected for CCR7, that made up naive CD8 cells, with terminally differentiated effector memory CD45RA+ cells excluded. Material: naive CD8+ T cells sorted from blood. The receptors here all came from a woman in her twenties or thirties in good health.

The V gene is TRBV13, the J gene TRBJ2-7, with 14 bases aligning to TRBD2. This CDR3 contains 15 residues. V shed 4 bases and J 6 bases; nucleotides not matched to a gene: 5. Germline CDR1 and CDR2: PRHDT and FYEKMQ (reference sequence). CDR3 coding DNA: TGTGCCAGCAGCTCGGGACTAGCGGGAGCCCTCGAGCAGTACTTC. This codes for CASSSGLAGALEQYF.

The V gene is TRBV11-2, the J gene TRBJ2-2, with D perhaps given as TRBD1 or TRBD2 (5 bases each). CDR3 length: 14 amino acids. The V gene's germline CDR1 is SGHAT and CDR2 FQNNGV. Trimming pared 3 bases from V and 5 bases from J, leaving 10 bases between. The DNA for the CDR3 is TGTGCCAGCAGCTTTGGGGGTGGGACCGGGGAGCTGTTTTTT. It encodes CASSFGGGTGELFF.

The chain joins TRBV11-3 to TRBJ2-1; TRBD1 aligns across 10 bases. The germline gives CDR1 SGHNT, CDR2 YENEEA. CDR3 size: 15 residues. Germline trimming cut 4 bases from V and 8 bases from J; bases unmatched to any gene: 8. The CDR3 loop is CASSSRQGASDEQFF. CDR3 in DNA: TGTGCCAGCAGCTCCAGACAGGGGGCGAGCGATGAGCAGTTCTTC.

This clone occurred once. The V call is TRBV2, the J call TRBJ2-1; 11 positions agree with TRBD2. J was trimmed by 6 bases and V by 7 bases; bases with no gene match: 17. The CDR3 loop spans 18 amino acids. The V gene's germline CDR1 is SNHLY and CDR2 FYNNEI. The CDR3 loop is CASNGRATSGSRSNEQFF. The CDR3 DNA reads TGTGCCAGCAATGGCAGGGCCACTAGCGGGAGTAGGAGCAATGAGCAGTTCTTC. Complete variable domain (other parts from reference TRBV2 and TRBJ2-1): EPEVTQTPSHQVTQMGQEVILRCVPISNHLYFYWYRQILGQKVEFLVSFYNNEISEKSEIFDDQFSVERPDGSNFTLKIRSTKLEDSAMYFCASNGRATSGSRSNEQFFGPGTRLTVL.

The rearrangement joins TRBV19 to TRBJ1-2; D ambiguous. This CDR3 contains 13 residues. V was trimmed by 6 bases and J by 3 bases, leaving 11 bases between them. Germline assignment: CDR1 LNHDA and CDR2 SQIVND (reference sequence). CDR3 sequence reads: CASRVKDDYGYTF. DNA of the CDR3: TGTGCCAGTAGAGTAAAGGACGACTATGGCTACACCTTC.

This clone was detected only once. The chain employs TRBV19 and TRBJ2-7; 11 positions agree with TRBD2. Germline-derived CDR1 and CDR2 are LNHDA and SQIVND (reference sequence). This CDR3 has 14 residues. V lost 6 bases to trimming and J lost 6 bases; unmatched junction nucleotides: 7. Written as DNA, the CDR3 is TGTGCCAGTAGAGTAGCGGGAGGGTCGGGCGAGCAGTACTTC. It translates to CASRVAGGSGEQYF.

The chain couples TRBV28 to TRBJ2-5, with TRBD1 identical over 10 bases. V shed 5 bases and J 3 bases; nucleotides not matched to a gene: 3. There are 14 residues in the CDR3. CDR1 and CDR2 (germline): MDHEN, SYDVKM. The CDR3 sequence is CASSLGQGEETQYF. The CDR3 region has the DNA TGTGCCAGCAGTCTTGGACAGGGGGAAGAGACCCAGTACTTC.

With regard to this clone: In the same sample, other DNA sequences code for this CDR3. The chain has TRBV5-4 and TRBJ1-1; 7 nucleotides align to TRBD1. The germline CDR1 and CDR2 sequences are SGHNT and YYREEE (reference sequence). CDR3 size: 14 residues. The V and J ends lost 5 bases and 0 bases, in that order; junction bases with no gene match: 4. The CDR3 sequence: CASSLGTVNTEAFF. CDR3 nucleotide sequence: TGTGCCAGCAGTCTCGGGACAGTGAACACTGAAGCTTTCTTT.

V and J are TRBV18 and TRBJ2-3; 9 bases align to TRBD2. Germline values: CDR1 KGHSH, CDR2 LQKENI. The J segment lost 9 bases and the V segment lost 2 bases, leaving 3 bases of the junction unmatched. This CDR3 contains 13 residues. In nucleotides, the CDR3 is TGTGCCAGCTCACCAATAGCGGGAGAAACGCAGTATTTT. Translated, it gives CASSPIAGETQYF.

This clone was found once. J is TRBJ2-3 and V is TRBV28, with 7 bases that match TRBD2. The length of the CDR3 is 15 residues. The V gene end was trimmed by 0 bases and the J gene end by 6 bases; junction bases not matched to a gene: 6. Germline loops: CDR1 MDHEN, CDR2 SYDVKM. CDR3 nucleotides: TGTGCCAGCAGTTTATGGGGCGGGAGTACGGATACGCAGTATTTT. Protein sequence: CASSLWGGSTDTQYF.

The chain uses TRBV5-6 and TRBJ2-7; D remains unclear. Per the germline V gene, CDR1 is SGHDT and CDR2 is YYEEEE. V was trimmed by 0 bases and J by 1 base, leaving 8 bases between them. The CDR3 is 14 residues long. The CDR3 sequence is CASSLVSRSYEQYF. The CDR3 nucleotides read TGTGCCAGCAGCTTGGTAAGCAGGTCCTACGAGCAGTACTTC.

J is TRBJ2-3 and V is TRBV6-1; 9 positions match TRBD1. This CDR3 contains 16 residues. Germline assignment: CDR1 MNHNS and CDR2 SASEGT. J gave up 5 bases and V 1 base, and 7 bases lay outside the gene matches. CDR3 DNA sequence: TGTGCCAGCAGTGAAGGGACAGGGGACGCCCGAGATACGCAGTATTTT. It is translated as CASSEGTGDARDTQYF.

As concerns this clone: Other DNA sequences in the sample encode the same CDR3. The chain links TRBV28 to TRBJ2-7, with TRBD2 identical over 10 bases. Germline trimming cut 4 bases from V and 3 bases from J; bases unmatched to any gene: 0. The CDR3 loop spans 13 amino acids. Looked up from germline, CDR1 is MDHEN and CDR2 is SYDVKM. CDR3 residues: CASSSSGSYEQYF. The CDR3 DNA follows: TGTGCCAGCAGTTCTAGCGGGAGCTACGAGCAGTACTTC.

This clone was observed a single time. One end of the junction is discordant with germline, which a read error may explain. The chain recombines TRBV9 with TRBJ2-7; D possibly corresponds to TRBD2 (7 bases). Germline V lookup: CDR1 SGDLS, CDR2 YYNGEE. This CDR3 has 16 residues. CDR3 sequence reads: CASSASRGGSSHEQYF. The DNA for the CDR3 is TGTGCCAGCAGCGCGTCGAGGGGGGGGAGCTCCCACGAGCAGTACTTC.

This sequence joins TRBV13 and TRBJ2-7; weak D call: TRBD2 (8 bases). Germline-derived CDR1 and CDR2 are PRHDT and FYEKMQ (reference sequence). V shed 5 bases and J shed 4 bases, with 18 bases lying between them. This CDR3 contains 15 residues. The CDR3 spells CASSGRDSGSYEQYF. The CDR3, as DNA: TGTGCCAGCAGCGGCCGGGACAGCGGGAGTTACGAGCAGTACTTC.

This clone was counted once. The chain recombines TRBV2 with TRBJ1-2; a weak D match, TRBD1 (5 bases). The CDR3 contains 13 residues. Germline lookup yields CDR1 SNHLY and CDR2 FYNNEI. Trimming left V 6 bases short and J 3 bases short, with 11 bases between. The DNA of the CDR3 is TGTGCCAGCAGCGCGGGGGAATACTATGGCTACACCTTC. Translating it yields CASSAGEYYGYTF.

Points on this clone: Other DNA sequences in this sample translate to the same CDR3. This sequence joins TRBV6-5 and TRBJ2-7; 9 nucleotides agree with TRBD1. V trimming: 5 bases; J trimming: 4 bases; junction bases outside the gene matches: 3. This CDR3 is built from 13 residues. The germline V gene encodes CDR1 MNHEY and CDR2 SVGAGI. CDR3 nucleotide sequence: TGTGCCAGCAGTCCCGGGACAGGGTACGAGCAGTACTTC. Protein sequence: CASSPGTGYEQYF.

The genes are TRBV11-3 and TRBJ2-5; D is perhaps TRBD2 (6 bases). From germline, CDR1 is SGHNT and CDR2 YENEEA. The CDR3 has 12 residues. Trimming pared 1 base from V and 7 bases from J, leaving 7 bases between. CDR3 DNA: TGTGCCAGCAGCTTAGGGGGAGGGACCCAGTACTTC. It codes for CASSLGGGTQYF.

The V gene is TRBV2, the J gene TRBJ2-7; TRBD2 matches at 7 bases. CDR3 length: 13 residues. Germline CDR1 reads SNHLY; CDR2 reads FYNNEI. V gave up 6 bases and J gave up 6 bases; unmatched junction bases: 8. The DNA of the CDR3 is TGTGCCAGCAGACAGAGGACTAGTCCCGAGCAGTACTTC. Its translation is CASRQRTSPEQYF.

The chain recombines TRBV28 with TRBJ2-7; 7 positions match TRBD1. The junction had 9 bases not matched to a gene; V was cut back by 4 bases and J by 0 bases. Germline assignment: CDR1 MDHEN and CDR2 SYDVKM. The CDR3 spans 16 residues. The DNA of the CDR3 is TGTGCCAGCAGTTCCACCCGGGACAGTCGCTCCTACGAGCAGTACTTC. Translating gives CASSSTRDSRSYEQYF.

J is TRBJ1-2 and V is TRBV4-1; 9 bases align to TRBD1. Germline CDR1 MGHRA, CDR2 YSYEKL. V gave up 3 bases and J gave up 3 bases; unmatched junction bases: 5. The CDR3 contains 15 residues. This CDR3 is CASSQRTGVDYGYTF. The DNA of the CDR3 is TGCGCCAGCAGCCAGAGGACAGGGGTGGACTATGGCTACACCTTC.

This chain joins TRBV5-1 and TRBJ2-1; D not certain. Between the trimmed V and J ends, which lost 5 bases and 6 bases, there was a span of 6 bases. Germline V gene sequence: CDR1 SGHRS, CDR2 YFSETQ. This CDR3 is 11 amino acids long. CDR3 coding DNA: TGCGCCAGCAGTTGGACCAATGAGCAGTTCTTC. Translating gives CASSWTNEQFF.